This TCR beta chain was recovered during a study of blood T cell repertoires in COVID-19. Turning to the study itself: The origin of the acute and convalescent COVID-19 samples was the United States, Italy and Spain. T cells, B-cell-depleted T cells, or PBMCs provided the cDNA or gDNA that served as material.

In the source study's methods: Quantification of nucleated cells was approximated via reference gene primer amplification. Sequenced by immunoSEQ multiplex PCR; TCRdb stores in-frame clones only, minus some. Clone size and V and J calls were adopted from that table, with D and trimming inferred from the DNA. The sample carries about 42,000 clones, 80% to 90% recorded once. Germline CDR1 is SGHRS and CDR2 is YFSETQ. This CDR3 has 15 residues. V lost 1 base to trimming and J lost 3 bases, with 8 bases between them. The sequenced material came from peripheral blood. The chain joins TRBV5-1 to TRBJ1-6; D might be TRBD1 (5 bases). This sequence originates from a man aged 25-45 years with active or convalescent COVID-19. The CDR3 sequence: CASSLQGNYNSPLHF. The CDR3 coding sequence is TGCGCCAGCAGCTTGCAGGGCAACTATAATTCACCCCTCCACTTT.